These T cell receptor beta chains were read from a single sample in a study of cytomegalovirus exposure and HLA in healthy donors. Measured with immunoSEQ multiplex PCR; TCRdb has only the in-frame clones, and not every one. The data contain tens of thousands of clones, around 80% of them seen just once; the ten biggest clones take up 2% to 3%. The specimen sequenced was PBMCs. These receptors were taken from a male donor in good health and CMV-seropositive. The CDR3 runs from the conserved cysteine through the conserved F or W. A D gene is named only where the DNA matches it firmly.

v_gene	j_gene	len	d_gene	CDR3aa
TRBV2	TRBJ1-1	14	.	CASREIRGGTEAFF
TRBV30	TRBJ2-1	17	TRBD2	CAWSRTSGRSTLNEQFF
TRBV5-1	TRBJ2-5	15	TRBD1	CASSLDPGQQETQYF
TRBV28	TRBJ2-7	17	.	CASSLTLAIIRSYEQYF
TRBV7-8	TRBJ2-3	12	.	CAGGAVRDTQYF
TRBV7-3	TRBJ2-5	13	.	CASSRRVGETQYF
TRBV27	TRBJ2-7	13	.	CASSPAAAYEQYF
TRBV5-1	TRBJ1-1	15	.	CASSLTGRANTEAFF
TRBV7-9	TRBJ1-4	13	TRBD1	CASSSRQGQKLFF
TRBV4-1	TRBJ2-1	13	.	CASSQAGRNEQFF
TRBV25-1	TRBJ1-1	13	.	CASSREGNTEAFF
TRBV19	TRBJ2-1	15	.	CATHQSGKIYNEQFF
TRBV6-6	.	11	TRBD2	CASRAGVEQYF
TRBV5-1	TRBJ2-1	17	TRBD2	CASSFSGSFGSYNEQFF